The clone carrying this T cell receptor (beta chain) was seen more than once but under ten times. What it recognizes is unknown. This sample stems from a study of blood T cells in healthy people across ages. General study points: Lack of knowledge of donor CMV status possibly confounded expanded clonotype changes.

Next came a second PCR, run for about 7 to 11 cycles, which used a sample-barcoded 5' primer along with a J-beta primer mix. A single record per CDR3 protein comes from TCRdb applying MiXCR to the 5' RACE reads. Among hundreds of thousands of distinct CDR3 sequences listed, about 44% were seen once. CDR3 size: 17 residues. Germline V gene data show CDR1 as SGHVS and CDR2 as FQNEAQ. V was clipped by 2 bases and J by 2 bases, with 18 bases between them. Sequences were obtained from blood. The chain is built from TRBV7-8 and TRBJ1-1, with a weak D call TRBD1 (6 bases). This receptor was identified in a man in his thirties or forties in good health. CDR3 nucleotides: TGTGCCAGCAGCTTAATCGGCGGCACAGGGATTAACACTGAAGCTTTCTTT. Its protein product is CASSLIGGTGINTEAFF. Combining the CDR3 with reference TRBV7-8 and TRBJ1-1 gives the whole variable domain GAGVSQSPRYKVAKRGQDVALRCDPISGHVSLFWYQQALGQGPEFLTYFQNEAQLDKSGLPSDRFFAERPEGSVSTLKIQRTQQEDSAVYLCASSLIGGTGINTEAFFGQGTRLTVV.